What follows are 27 T cell receptor beta chains derived from one specimen sequenced in a study of blood T cell repertoires in COVID-19. Repertoires were generated with immunoSEQ multiplex PCR, while TCRdb's copy carries only in-frame clones and drops some. The sample comprises fewer than 500,000 clones, more than 80% of which are singletons, and 1.1% rests with the top ten. Sequences were obtained from PBMCs or T cells enriched from blood (not recorded which). The receptors were sampled from a man younger than 45 who had recovered from COVID-19.

This chain joins TRBV2 and TRBJ2-7, with 9 bases lining up with TRBD1. Unmatched junction bases numbered 11, after V lost 5 bases and J lost 3 bases. CDR1 and CDR2 from the germline V gene are SNHLY and FYNNEI. CDR3 size: 16 residues. DNA for the CDR3: TGTGCCAGCAGTCTAAGGGTGACAGGGGGAGACTACGAGCAGTACTTC. Amino acid sequence: CASSLRVTGGDYEQYF.

Remarks on this clone: At one boundary the junction diverges from the germline segment, which might be a read error. The J gene is TRBJ2-1, the V gene TRBV18; D uncertain. Germline CDR1 is KGHSH and CDR2 is LQKENI. The CDR3 runs 13 residues. The CDR3 bases are TGTGCCAGCTCACCACCGTCCTCCAATGAGCAGTTCTTC. It translates to CASSPPSSNEQFF.

The CDR3 loop is CSVEIAGGYNEQFF. Here the CDR3 DNA reads TGCAGCGTTGAGATAGCGGGAGGCTACAATGAGCAGTTCTTC. This rearrangement joins TRBV29-1 to TRBJ2-1; 10 nucleotides line up with TRBD2. Germline values: CDR1 SQVTM, CDR2 ANQGSEA. The V and J ends lost 3 bases and 3 bases, in that order; junction bases with no gene match: 2. There are 14 residues in the CDR3.

This clone was observed once. The V call is TRBV5-4, the J call TRBJ2-2; TRBD2 might be the D (6 bases). The CDR3 is 16 amino acids. CDR1 and CDR2 (germline): SGHNT, YYREEE (reference sequence). Trimming removed 0 bases at V and 4 bases at J, with 13 bases between. CDR3 nucleotides: TGTGCCAGCAGCTTGGGAGTCGCGGGGCCCACCGGGGAGCTGTTTTTT. Protein: CASSLGVAGPTGELFF.

The chain is built from TRBV2 and TRBJ2-3; possibly TRBD2 for D (5 bases). Looked up from germline, CDR1 is SNHLY and CDR2 is FYNNEI. The CDR3 runs to 13 residues. The V end lost 11 bases, the J end lost 4 bases, and 16 bases lay between the germline ends. CDR3 nucleotides: TGTGCCGGCCGTGGGCTAGCTTCAGATACGCAGTATTTT. It yields the protein CAGRGLASDTQYF.

This clone was recorded a few times. The V and J genes are TRBV7-2 and TRBJ2-7; the D gene is possibly TRBD2 (6 bases). Trimming left V 5 bases short and J 6 bases short, with 14 bases between. Germline values: CDR1 SGHTA, CDR2 FQGNSA. This CDR3 is built from 13 residues. The CDR3 nucleotides are TGTGCCAGCAGCCCTAGACGGGGAGGCGAGCAGTACTTC. Translation: CASSPRRGGEQYF.

The gene calls are TRBV7-2 and TRBJ1-2; D is ambiguous. Germline CDR1 and CDR2: SGHTA and FQGNSA. The CDR3 totals 18 residues. The V gene lost 4 bases and the J gene lost 4 bases, with 25 bases spanning the gap. The CDR3 here is CASSSILASPGEAYGYTF. As DNA, the CDR3 is TGTGCCAGCAGCTCAATCCTCGCCTCCCCCGGGGAAGCCTATGGCTACACCTTC.

Only a few counts were recorded for this clone. One end of the junction fails to match germline, which may point to a read error. The rearrangement joins TRBV7-2 to TRBJ1-1; 7 bases agree with TRBD1. Per the germline V gene, CDR1 is SGHTA and CDR2 is FQGNSA. The CDR3 is 13 amino acids. Here the CDR3 reads CASTLTGVTEAFF. The DNA of the CDR3 is TGTGCCAGCACCTTAACAGGGGTCACTGAAGCTTTCTTT.

The chain carries TRBV15 and TRBJ1-2, with D maybe TRBD1 (5 bases). The CDR3 extends over 12 amino acids. From germline, CDR1 is LNHNV and CDR2 YYDKDF (reference sequence). The germline V and J ends were trimmed by 1 base and 10 bases, with 10 bases remaining between them. CDR3 nucleotide sequence: TGTGCCACCAGCAGAGGTGGCGGACACTACACCTTC. Encoded protein: CATSRGGGHYTF.

Concerning this clone itself: The junction differs from germline at one of its ends, possibly a read error. The J gene is TRBJ1-2, the V gene TRBV10-3; D unresolved. Germline assignment: CDR1 ENHRY and CDR2 SYGVKD. The CDR3 totals 12 residues. For the CDR3, the DNA is TGTGCCATCGGTGAGGGAGGCTATGGCTACACCTTC. It codes for CAIGEGGYGYTF.

The gene calls are TRBV28 and TRBJ2-4; 9 nucleotides align to TRBD2. This CDR3 is built from 17 residues. V lost 2 bases, J lost 0 bases, and 5 bases stayed unmatched. The germline CDR1 and CDR2 sequences are MDHEN and SYDVKM. Here the CDR3 reads CASSLRTSVLAKNIQYF. CDR3 DNA: TGTGCCAGCAGTTTAAGGACTAGCGTTCTAGCCAAAAACATTCAGTACTTC.

This clone was seen a single time. The J gene is TRBJ2-1, the V gene TRBV5-1; a weak D match, TRBD1 (5 bases). This CDR3 comprises 15 residues. V was trimmed by 2 bases and J by 3 bases, leaving 12 bases between them. Germline CDR1 and CDR2: SGHRS and YFSETQ. CDR3 sequence (DNA): TGCGCCAGCAGCTTTTCGGACAACGTCTACAATGAGCAGTTCTTC. This translates into CASSFSDNVYNEQFF.

This chain connects TRBV15 to TRBJ2-1; 8 bases are shared with TRBD1. CDR1 is LNHNV and CDR2 is YYDKDF in the germline V gene (reference sequence). The CDR3 sequence is 13 residues long. The junction had 11 bases not matched to a gene; V was cut back by 9 bases and J by 10 bases. The CDR3 spells CATKDRGREEQFF. In DNA form, the CDR3 reads TGTGCCACTAAAGACAGGGGACGAGAGGAGCAGTTCTTC.

The chain has TRBV20-1 and TRBJ2-1; TRBD2 matches 7 bases. The CDR3 consists of 11 residues. V shed 5 bases, J shed 11 bases, and the junction held 6 bases outside the gene matches. Per the germline V gene, CDR1 is DFQATT and CDR2 is SNEGSKA (reference sequence). CDR3 in amino acids: CSAPLAVQQFF. Written as DNA, the CDR3 is TGCAGTGCTCCGCTAGCGGTCCAGCAGTTCTTC.

J is TRBJ1-1 and V is TRBV10-3; D possibly corresponds to TRBD1 (5 bases). The germline gives CDR1 ENHRY, CDR2 SYGVKD. CDR3 length: 14 amino acids. The V end lost 1 base, the J end lost 0 bases, and 6 bases lay between the germline ends. CDR3 DNA: TGTGCCATCAGTGAGTGGGGCGTGAACACTGAAGCTTTCTTT. It specifies CAISEWGVNTEAFF.

The chain couples TRBV11-2 to TRBJ1-2; TRBD1 might be the D (5 bases). Looked up from germline, CDR1 is SGHAT and CDR2 is FQNNGV. The CDR3 loop spans 12 amino acids. Trimming took off 3 bases at V and 6 bases at J, with 8 bases between the two ends. CDR3 protein: CASSFGADGYTF. The CDR3 bases are TGTGCCAGCAGCTTTGGGGCTGATGGCTACACCTTC.

The rearrangement uses TRBV30 and TRBJ1-2; 10 bases fit TRBD1. This CDR3 spans 15 amino acids. Germline V CDR1 and CDR2: GTSNPN, SVGIG (reference sequence). With 3 bases clipped from V and 5 bases from J, the junction kept 9 bases outside the gene matches. CDR3 residues: CAWSVGQGSVYGYTF. In nucleotides, the CDR3 is TGTGCCTGGAGCGTGGGACAGGGGAGTGTATATGGCTACACCTTC. Full variable domain (remainder filled in from reference TRBV30 and TRBJ1-2): SQTIHQWPATLVQPVGSPLSLECTVEGTSNPNLYWYRQAAGRGLQLLFYSVGIGQISSEVPQNLSASRPQDRQFILSSKKLLLSDSGFYLCAWSVGQGSVYGYTFGSGTRLTVV.

This chain joins TRBV24-1 and TRBJ2-5, with D tentatively TRBD2 (6 bases). CDR1 and CDR2 (germline): KGHDR, SFDVKD. The CDR3 is made up of 12 amino acids. The ends were cut back, 10 bases at V and 1 base at J, with 9 bases in the middle. The CDR3 DNA sequence: TGTGCCACAAGGGACTTCCAAGAGACCCAGTACTTC. Translated, it gives CATRDFQETQYF.

The rearrangement joins TRBV19 to TRBJ2-7, with a weak D call TRBD2 (5 bases). Trimming left V 5 bases short and J 5 bases short, with 19 bases between. Germline CDR1 LNHDA, CDR2 SQIVND (reference sequence). The CDR3 spans 15 residues. In DNA form, the CDR3 reads TGTGCCAGTAGTTCCACCGGACTCCTTAGAAACGAGCAGTACTTC. Translating gives CASSSTGLLRNEQYF.

This clone was detected only once. This chain uses TRBV18 with TRBJ2-7; 11 bases match TRBD1. J was trimmed by 4 bases and V by 4 bases; bases with no gene match: 6. The CDR3 has 15 amino acids. Looked up from germline, CDR1 is KGHSH and CDR2 is LQKENI. CDR3 region: CASSLGQGVWYEQYF. CDR3 in DNA: TGTGCCAGCTCACTGGGACAGGGGGTATGGTACGAGCAGTACTTC.

V and J are TRBV29-1 and TRBJ2-7, with D maybe TRBD2 (5 bases). V lost 0 bases and J 4 bases, leaving 7 bases between the germline ends. Germline V CDR1 and CDR2: SQVTM, ANQGSEA. This CDR3 has 12 amino acids. CDR3 sequence: CSVEDAGYEQYF. As DNA, the CDR3 is TGCAGCGTTGAAGATGCGGGTTACGAGCAGTACTTC.

The CDR3 sequence: CASSPNLRLAGLTQFF. Written as DNA, the CDR3 is TGTGCCAGCAGCCCAAACCTTAGACTAGCGGGGCTTACTCAGTTCTTC. The gene calls are TRBV14 and TRBJ2-1; 11 nucleotides align to TRBD2. V lost 4 bases, J lost 13 bases, and 15 bases stayed unmatched. The CDR3 has 16 amino acids. The germline gives CDR1 SGHDN, CDR2 FVKESK.

The chain combines TRBV19 with TRBJ1-2, with D tentatively TRBD1 (6 bases). Germline V gene sequence: CDR1 LNHDA, CDR2 SQIVND (reference sequence). This CDR3 has 13 amino acids. V was shortened by 1 base and J by 7 bases, with 10 bases between the two germline ends. CDR3 bases: TGTGCCAGTAGTATAGGACAGGTACTTGGCTACACCTTC. It yields the protein CASSIGQVLGYTF.

V is TRBV5-1 and J is TRBJ2-5; TRBD1 agrees at 8 bases. The CDR3 is made up of 15 amino acids. V lost 1 base, J lost 5 bases, and 7 bases stayed unmatched. Germline-derived CDR1 and CDR2 are SGHRS and YFSETQ. The CDR3 protein is CASSLTGQGYETQYF. In nucleotides, the CDR3 is TGCGCCAGCAGCTTGACTGGACAGGGCTATGAGACCCAGTACTTC.

This chain connects TRBV7-8 to TRBJ2-3, with D uncertain. CDR1 is SGHVS and CDR2 is FQNEAQ in the germline V gene. Trimming stripped 6 bases from V and 0 bases from J, with 13 bases between. This CDR3 has 15 amino acids. The CDR3 spells CASSFADTSTDTQYF. The CDR3 nucleotides are TGTGCCAGCAGTTTCGCCGATACTAGCACAGATACGCAGTATTTT.

The chain carries TRBV27 and TRBJ2-3, with 7 nucleotides matching TRBD2. The V and J ends lost 4 bases and 0 bases, in that order; junction bases with no gene match: 7. The CDR3 sequence is 16 residues long. Germline V gene lookup returns CDR1 MNHEY and CDR2 SMNVEV (reference sequence). The CDR3 DNA reads as TGTGCCAGCAGTTCTTTGCGGGAGCCTAGCACAGATACGCAGTATTTT. The encoded protein is CASSSLREPSTDTQYF.

In its sample, this clone was seen once. This sequence joins TRBV6-5 and TRBJ2-1; the match to TRBD2 covers 9 bases. Germline CDR1 reads MNHEY; CDR2 reads SVGAGI. CDR3 size: 13 residues. The junction had 5 bases not matched to a gene; V was cut back by 6 bases and J by 8 bases. The DNA of the CDR3 is TGTGCCAGCAGACTAGCGGGTTGGGATGAGCAGTTCTTC. Amino acids: CASRLAGWDEQFF.